These 18 T cell receptor beta chains share one sample of origin, sequenced in a study of lymphopenia after photon versus proton radiotherapy. The table came from immunoSEQ multiplex PCR; TCRdb's copy has only in-frame clones and leaves some out. The table lists 160,000 or so clones, around 85% of them singletons, with around 5% in the top ten. The sequences come from peripheral blood, collected from a patient treated with photon-based radiotherapy. The receptors were gathered from a man in his forties or fifties with gastric cancer.

The CDR3 DNA reads TGTGCCAGCAGCTTGGCCAAGGAGGGTTTTAACACTGAAGCTTTCTTT. This encodes CASSLAKEGFNTEAFF. This chain joins TRBV5-8 and TRBJ1-1; D gene uncertain. The V gene lost 0 bases and the J gene lost 2 bases, with 14 bases spanning the gap. Looked up from germline, CDR1 is SGHTS and CDR2 is YDEGEE. The CDR3 consists of 16 residues.

The chain recombines TRBV5-1 with TRBJ2-2; the D is unclear. This CDR3 has 15 amino acids. Trimming took 4 bases from V and 3 from J, leaving 13 bases between them. Germline loops: CDR1 SGHRS, CDR2 YFSETQ. The CDR3 reads CASSEQRMDTGELFF. The CDR3 DNA reads TGCGCCAGCAGCGAACAGCGCATGGACACCGGGGAGCTGTTTTTT.

V gene TRBV6-1 combines with J gene TRBJ1-5; no firm D call. V was trimmed by 6 bases and J by 0 bases, leaving 12 bases between them. CDR1 and CDR2 from the germline V gene are MNHNS and SASEGT. The CDR3 length is 15 residues. The DNA of the CDR3 is TGTGCCAGCAGGCCCGCTGGCGCTAGCAATCAGCCCCAGCATTTT. Its translation: CASRPAGASNQPQHF.

J is TRBJ2-3 and V is TRBV5-4, with D perhaps TRBD2 (6 bases). From germline, CDR1 is SGHNT and CDR2 YYREEE (reference sequence). The CDR3 consists of 14 residues. The V and J ends lost 4 bases and 2 bases respectively, with 11 bases between them. In DNA, the CDR3 is TGTGCCAGCAGCCCCTCGGGGGTCACAGATACGCAGTATTTT. As protein: CASSPSGVTDTQYF.

CDR3 coding DNA: TGTGCCAGCAGTTCCTTACCACTCGCCAGGGACCATGGCTACACCTTC. The encoded protein is CASSSLPLARDHGYTF. The chain couples TRBV6-5 to TRBJ1-2; weak D call: TRBD1 (5 bases). The V end lost 4 bases, the J end lost 6 bases, and 21 bases lay between the germline ends. Germline CDR1 is MNHEY and CDR2 is SVGAGI. The CDR3 length is 16 residues.

CDR3 coding DNA: TGTGCCATCAGTGTAGGGGACAGCAATCAGCCCCAGCATTTT. Its protein product is CAISVGDSNQPQHF. This chain uses TRBV10-3 with TRBJ1-5; D possibly corresponds to TRBD1 (5 bases). CDR1 and CDR2 from the germline V gene are ENHRY and SYGVKD. The CDR3 extends over 14 amino acids. V lost 4 bases to trimming and J lost 1 base, with 8 bases between them.

The chain employs TRBV4-3 and TRBJ1-4; 9 bases are shared with TRBD1. The trim removed 0 bases at V and 3 bases at J, leaving 20 bases unmatched. Per the germline V gene, CDR1 is LGHNA and CDR2 is YSLEER. The CDR3 spans 22 residues. The CDR3 sequence: CASSQDAGQGQVGFTANEKLFF. CDR3 in DNA: TGCGCCAGCAGCCAAGACGCCGGACAGGGGCAGGTGGGCTTTACAGCTAATGAAAAACTGTTTTTT.

The chain is built from TRBV7-2 and TRBJ2-7, with 8 bases matching TRBD1. The CDR3 consists of 15 residues. V was pared by 4 bases and J by 2 bases, with 7 bases of the junction left unmatched. CDR1 SGHTA and CDR2 FQGNSA come from the germline V gene. As DNA, the CDR3 is TGTGCCAGCAGCTACGACTGGACAGGGACCTACGAGCAGTACTTC. It yields the protein CASSYDWTGTYEQYF.

This clone has a single count. V usage is TRBV2 and J usage is TRBJ1-2; D call uncertain. Germline-derived CDR1 and CDR2 are SNHLY and FYNNEI. The CDR3 has 15 amino acids. Trimming cost V 6 bases and J 2 bases, with 16 bases left between them. The CDR3 is CASSLSVGANYGYTF. The CDR3 DNA reads as TGTGCCAGCAGCCTTTCGGTGGGCGCGAACTATGGCTACACCTTC.

This chain links TRBV5-4 with TRBJ2-1, with TRBD2 matching over 12 bases. Trimming cost V 3 bases and J 8 bases; bases outside gene matches: 9. Looked up from germline, CDR1 is SGHNT and CDR2 is YYREEE (reference sequence). The CDR3 has 16 residues. The CDR3 DNA is TGTGCCAGCAGCTCGCCGACTAGCGGGAGAAGGGATGAGCAGTTCTTC. Its translation: CASSSPTSGRRDEQFF.

The chain carries TRBV20-1 and TRBJ1-1; possible D gene TRBD1, 5 bases. The V end lost 5 bases, the J end lost 5 bases, and 9 bases lay between the germline ends. Germline lookup yields CDR1 DFQATT and CDR2 SNEGSKA (reference sequence). The CDR3 totals 11 residues. This chain's CDR3 is CSAGRGTEAFF. In nucleotides, the CDR3 is TGCAGTGCTGGGAGGGGAACTGAAGCTTTCTTT.

The chain combines TRBV19 with TRBJ2-5, with D perhaps matching TRBD2 (5 bases). CDR1 is LNHDA, CDR2 SQIVND, per germline (reference sequence). The CDR3 is made up of 11 amino acids. The CDR3 coding sequence is TGTGCAACCGGGGTCCAAGAGACCCAGTACTTC. Amino acids: CATGVQETQYF.

The rearrangement joins TRBV18 to TRBJ1-1; 7 bases line up with TRBD1. The V and J ends lost 4 bases and 3 bases, in that order; junction bases with no gene match: 5. The CDR3 is 14 amino acids. Looked up from germline, CDR1 is KGHSH and CDR2 is LQKENI. The CDR3 protein is CASSLTQGDTEAFF. The DNA of the CDR3 is TGTGCCAGCTCACTAACCCAGGGGGACACTGAAGCTTTCTTT.

This chain connects TRBV7-2 to TRBJ2-3; D is ambiguous. V was shortened by 4 bases and J by 0 bases, with 14 bases between the two germline ends. The CDR3 runs to 16 residues. Per the germline V gene, CDR1 is SGHTA and CDR2 is FQGNSA. CDR3 sequence (DNA): TGTGCCAGCAGCTCCCTTGGGTTGGCTAGCACAGATACGCAGTATTTT. This sequence encodes CASSSLGLASTDTQYF.

This clone has a single count. The chain joins TRBV28 to TRBJ2-1; 8 nucleotides line up with TRBD1. The CDR3 consists of 13 residues. Germline CDR1 reads MDHEN; CDR2 reads SYDVKM. V lost 7 bases, J lost 8 bases, and 7 bases stayed unmatched. The CDR3 loop reads CASNLRGLDEQFF. The CDR3 bases are TGTGCCAGCAACCTCAGGGGGCTCGATGAGCAGTTCTTC.

The J gene is TRBJ1-2, the V gene TRBV27; 9 nucleotides line up with TRBD1. J gave up 5 bases and V 5 bases, and 18 bases lay outside the gene matches. CDR1 is MNHEY and CDR2 is SMNVEV in the germline V gene (reference sequence). There are 18 residues in the CDR3. CDR3 region: CASSTLTGGKAARYGYTF. The CDR3 DNA follows: TGTGCCAGCAGTACCCTAACAGGGGGCAAAGCGGCGCGGTATGGCTACACCTTC.

In its sample, this clone was seen many times. This CDR3 reads CASSLVAETYNEQFF. CDR3 DNA sequence: TGCGCCAGCAGCTTGGTAGCGGAAACCTACAATGAGCAGTTCTTC. The chain recombines TRBV5-1 with TRBJ2-1; tentatively, D is TRBD2 (6 bases). The CDR3 extends over 15 amino acids. Trimming took off 0 bases at V and 2 bases at J, with 9 bases between the two ends. CDR1 is SGHRS and CDR2 is YFSETQ in the germline V gene.

The chain links TRBV4-2 to TRBJ2-1, with TRBD2 matching 11 bases. Trimming took 2 bases from V and 5 from J; bases not matched to a gene: 2. Germline-derived CDR1 and CDR2 are LGHNA and YNFKEQ. The CDR3 totals 15 residues. In DNA, the CDR3 is TGTGCCAGCAGCCAACGACTAGCGGGGAACAATGAGCAGTTCTTC. Translating it yields CASSQRLAGNNEQFF.